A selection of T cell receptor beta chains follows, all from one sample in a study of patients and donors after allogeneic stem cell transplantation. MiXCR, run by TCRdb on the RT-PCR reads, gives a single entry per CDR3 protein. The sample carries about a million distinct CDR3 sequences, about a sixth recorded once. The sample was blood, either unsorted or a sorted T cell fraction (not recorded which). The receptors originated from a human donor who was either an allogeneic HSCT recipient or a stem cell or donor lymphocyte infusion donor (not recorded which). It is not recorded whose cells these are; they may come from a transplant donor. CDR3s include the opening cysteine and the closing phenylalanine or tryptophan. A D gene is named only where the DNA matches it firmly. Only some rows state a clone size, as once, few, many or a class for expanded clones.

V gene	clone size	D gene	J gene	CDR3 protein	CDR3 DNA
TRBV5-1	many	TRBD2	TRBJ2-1	CASSFGIAGDNEQFF	TGCGCCAGCAGTTTCGGGATAGCGGGGGACAATGAGCAGTTCTTC
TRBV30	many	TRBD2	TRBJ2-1	CAWSVGLAGYNEQFF	TGTGCCTGGAGTGTAGGCCTAGCGGGATACAATGAGCAGTTCTTC
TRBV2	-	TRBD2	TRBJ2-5	CASRVTSGRAVTQYF	TGTGCCAGCAGGGTGACTAGCGGGAGGGCAGTGACCCAGTACTTC
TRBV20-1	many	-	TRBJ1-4	CSVPLEGPSLFF	TGCAGTGTCCCCCTGGAAGGGCCAAGTCTGTTTTTT
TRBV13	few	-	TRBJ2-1	CASSSGPDDNEQFF	TGTGCCAGCAGCTCCGGACCGGATGACAATGAGCAGTTCTTC
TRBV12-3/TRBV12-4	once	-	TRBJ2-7	CASSPMGLWF	TGTGCCAGCAGTCCGATGGGCCTATGGTTC
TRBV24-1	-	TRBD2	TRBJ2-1	CATSRGLAGAYGEQFF	TGTGCCACCAGCCGGGGACTAGCGGGAGCCTATGGTGAGCAGTTCTTC
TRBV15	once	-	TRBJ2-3	CATSRDPRTADTQYF	TGTGCCACCAGCAGAGATCCCCGCACCGCAGATACGCAGTATTTT
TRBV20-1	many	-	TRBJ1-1	CSARGTAEAFF	TGCAGTGCTAGAGGGACAGCCGAAGCTTTCTTT
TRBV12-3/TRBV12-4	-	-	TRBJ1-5	CASSFSSGHSNQPQHF	-
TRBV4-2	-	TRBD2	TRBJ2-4	CASSQGGSGGAKNIQYF	TGTGCCAGCAGCCAAGGGGGTAGCGGGGGGGCCAAAAACATTCAGTACTTC
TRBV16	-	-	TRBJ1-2	CASSQSRTATPNYGYTF	TGTGCCAGCAGCCAATCCCGGACAGCAACCCCAAACTATGGCTACACCTTC
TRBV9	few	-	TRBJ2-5	CASSVSGWETQYF	TGTGCCAGCAGCGTTTCGGGGTGGGAGACCCAGTACTTC
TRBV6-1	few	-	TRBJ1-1	CASGRLDTEAFF	TGTGCCAGCGGTAGGTTGGACACTGAAGCTTTCTTT
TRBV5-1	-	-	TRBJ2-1	CASSWTGGEQFF	TGCGCCAGCAGCTGGACTGGAGGTGAGCAGTTCTTC
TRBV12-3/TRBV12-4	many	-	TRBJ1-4	CASSLLGEKLFF	TGTGCCAGCAGTTTATTGGGTGAAAAACTGTTTTTT
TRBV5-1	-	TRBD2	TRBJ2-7	CASSLKASGVSEQYF	TGCGCCAGCAGCTTGAAGGCTAGCGGTGTCTCCGAGCAGTACTTC
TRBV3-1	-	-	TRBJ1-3	CASSHKRAGGNTIYF	TGTGCCAGCAGCCATAAAAGGGCTGGTGGAAACACCATATATTTT
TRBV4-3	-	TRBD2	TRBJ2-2	CASSQEPGLAGNTGELFF	TGCGCCAGCAGCCAAGAACCAGGACTAGCGGGGAACACCGGGGAGCTGTTTTTT
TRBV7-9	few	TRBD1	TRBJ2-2	CASSLTGKGTGELFF	TGTGCCAGCAGCTTGACAGGGAAGGGCACCGGGGAGCTGTTTTTT
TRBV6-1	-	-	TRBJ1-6	CASSKFGGDTDNSPLHF	TGTGCCAGCAGCAAGTTTGGGGGGGACACAGATAATTCACCCCTCCACTTT
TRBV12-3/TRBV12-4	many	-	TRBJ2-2	CASRGGAGELFF	TGTGCCAGCAGAGGGGGGGCCGGGGAGCTGTTTTTT
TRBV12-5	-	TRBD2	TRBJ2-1	CASGSGLAGVSKQFF	TGTGCTAGTGGTTCCGGACTAGCGGGAGTTTCAAAGCAGTTCTTC
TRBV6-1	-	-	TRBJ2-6	CASSRHLDSGANVLTF	TGTGCCAGCAGCAGACACTTGGATTCTGGGGCCAACGTCCTGACTTTC
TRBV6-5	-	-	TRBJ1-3	CASSYRGPGYTIYF	TGTGCCAGCAGTTACCGGGGCCCCGGGTACACCATATATTTT
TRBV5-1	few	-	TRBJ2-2	CASSLEVASNTGELFF	TGCGCCAGCAGCTTGGAAGTAGCGTCGAACACCGGGGAGCTGTTTTTT
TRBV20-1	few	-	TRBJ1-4	CSAGQRREKLFF	TGCAGTGCCGGACAGCGACGGGAAAAACTGTTTTTT
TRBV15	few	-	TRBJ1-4	CATSPSLGYEKLFF	TGTGCCACCAGCCCATCGCTAGGATATGAAAAACTGTTTTTT
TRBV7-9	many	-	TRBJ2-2	CASSPSGLALTGELFF	TGTGCCAGCAGTCCATCGGGGCTAGCCCTCACCGGGGAGCTGTTTTTT
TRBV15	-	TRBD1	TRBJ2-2	CATKPTGKNTGELFF	TGTGCCACCAAGCCGACAGGGAAGAACACCGGGGAGCTGTTTTTT
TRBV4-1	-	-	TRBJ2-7	CASSQGPDSPYEQYF	TGCGCCAGCAGCCAAGGACCGGACAGCCCCTACGAGCAGTACTTC
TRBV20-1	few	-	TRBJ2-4	CSARLTLAKNIQYF	TGCAGTGCCAGACTTACACTAGCCAAAAACATTCAGTACTTC
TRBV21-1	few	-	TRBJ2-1	CASSKRGSYNEQFF	TGTGCCAGCAGCAAGCGGGGCTCCTACAATGAGCAGTTCTTC
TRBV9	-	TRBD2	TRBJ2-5	CASSGAGGLETQYF	TGTGCCAGCAGCGGGGCGGGGGGGCTAGAGACCCAGTACTTC
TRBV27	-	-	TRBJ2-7	CASIDERYEQYF	TGTGCCAGCATAGACGAGCGATACGAGCAGTACTTC
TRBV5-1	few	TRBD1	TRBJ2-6	CASSFERTGVLSSGANVLTF	TGCGCCAGCAGCTTCGAACGTACAGGGGTTCTTAGCTCTGGGGCCAACGTCCTGACTTTC
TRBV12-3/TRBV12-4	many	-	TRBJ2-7	CASSLGWRGYEQYF	TGTGCCAGCAGTTTGGGTTGGCGGGGTTACGAGCAGTACTTC
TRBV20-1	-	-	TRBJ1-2	CSAKLENPGYTF	TGCAGTGCTAAGTTGGAAAATCCTGGCTACACCTTC
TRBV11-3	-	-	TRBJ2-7	CASSDSSHEQYF	TGTGCCAGCAGCGACAGCAGCCACGAGCAGTACTTC